This T cell receptor beta chain comes out of a study of T cell responses to AZD1222 COVID-19 vaccine. Study results and limitations: Repertoire sampling happened only post peak T cell response. Reports say nearly half of spike-specific TCRs go after unmutated variant regions. Seropositivity was recorded at baseline in only six AZD1222 recipients.

Worth noting for this clone: No antigen is known for it.

The table came from immunoSEQ multiplex PCR; TCRdb's copy has only in-frame clones and leaves some out. The sample shows 90,000 to 100,000 clones, 88% of them seen only once. Germline values: CDR1 SNHLY, CDR2 FYNNEI. Trimming took off 6 bases at V and 6 bases at J, with 14 bases between the two ends. This CDR3 has 13 residues. The sample here was peripheral blood, taken on day 0 of AZD1222 vaccination. The sequence came from an adult in good health. V gene TRBV2 combines with J gene TRBJ1-1; perhaps TRBD1 as D (5 bases). CDR3 coding DNA: TGTGCCAGCAGCCAGGGAAACCGAGCTGAAGCTTTCTTT. Amino acids: CASSQGNRAEAFF.